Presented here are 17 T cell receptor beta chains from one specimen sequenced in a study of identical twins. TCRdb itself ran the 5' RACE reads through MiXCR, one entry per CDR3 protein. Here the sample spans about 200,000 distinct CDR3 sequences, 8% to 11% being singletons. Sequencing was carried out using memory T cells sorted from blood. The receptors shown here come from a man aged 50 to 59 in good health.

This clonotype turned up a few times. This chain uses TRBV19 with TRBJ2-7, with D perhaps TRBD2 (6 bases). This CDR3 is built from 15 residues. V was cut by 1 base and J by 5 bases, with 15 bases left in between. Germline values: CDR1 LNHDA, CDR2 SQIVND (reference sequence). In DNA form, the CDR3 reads TGTGCCAGTAGTATAGTAGGAGGGTCTATCGACGAGCAGTACTTC. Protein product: CASSIVGGSIDEQYF.

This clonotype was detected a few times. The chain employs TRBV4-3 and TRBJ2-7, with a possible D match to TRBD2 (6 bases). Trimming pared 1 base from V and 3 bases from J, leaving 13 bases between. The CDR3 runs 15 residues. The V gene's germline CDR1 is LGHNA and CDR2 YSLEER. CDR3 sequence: CASSQGSSVHYEQYF. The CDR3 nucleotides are TGCGCCAGCAGCCAAGGTTCTAGCGTACACTACGAGCAGTACTTC.

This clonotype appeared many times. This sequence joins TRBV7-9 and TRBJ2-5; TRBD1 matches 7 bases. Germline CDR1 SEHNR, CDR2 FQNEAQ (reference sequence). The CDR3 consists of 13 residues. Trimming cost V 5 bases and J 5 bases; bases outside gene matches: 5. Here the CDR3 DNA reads TGTGCCAGCAGCGGGACAGTGGGGGAGACCCAGTACTTC. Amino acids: CASSGTVGETQYF.

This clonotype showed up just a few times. The CDR3, as DNA: TGCAGTGCTTCACCTCGGGGGGCGCGAGGCTACACCTTC. As protein: CSASPRGARGYTF. This chain uses TRBV20-1 with TRBJ1-2; D possibly corresponds to TRBD1 (6 bases). Deletions cut 5 bases from V and 8 bases from J, with 18 bases between. Germline V gene data show CDR1 as DFQATT and CDR2 as SNEGSKA (reference sequence). This CDR3 comprises 13 residues.

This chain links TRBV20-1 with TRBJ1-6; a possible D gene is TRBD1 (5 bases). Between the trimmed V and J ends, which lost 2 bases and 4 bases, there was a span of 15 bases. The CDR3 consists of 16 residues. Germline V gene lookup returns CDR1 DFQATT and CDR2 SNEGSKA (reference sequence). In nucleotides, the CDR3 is TGCAGTGCTAGAAGTCAGGGCCACCAGTATAATTCACCCCTCCACTTT. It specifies CSARSQGHQYNSPLHF.

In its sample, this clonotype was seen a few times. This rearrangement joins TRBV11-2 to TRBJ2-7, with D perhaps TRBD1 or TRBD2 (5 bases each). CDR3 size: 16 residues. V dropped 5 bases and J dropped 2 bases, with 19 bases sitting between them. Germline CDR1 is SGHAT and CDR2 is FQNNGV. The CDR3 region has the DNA TGTGCCAGCAGCATAGGATCCGGGACCGGAACCTACGAGCAGTACTTC. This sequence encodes CASSIGSGTGTYEQYF.

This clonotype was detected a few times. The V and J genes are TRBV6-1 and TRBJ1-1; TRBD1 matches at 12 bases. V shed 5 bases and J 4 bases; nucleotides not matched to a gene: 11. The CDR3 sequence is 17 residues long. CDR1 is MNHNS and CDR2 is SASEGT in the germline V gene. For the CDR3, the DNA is TGTGCCAGCAGTCCTGGGGACAGGGGGCGATCGGTCACTGAAGCTTTCTTT. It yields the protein CASSPGDRGRSVTEAFF.

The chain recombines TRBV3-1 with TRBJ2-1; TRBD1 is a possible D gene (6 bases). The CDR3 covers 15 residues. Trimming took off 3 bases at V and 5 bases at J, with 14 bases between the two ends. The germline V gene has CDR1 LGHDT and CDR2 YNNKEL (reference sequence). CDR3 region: CASSHTGRTNNEQFF. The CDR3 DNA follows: TGTGCCAGCAGCCATACAGGGCGTACCAACAATGAGCAGTTCTTC.

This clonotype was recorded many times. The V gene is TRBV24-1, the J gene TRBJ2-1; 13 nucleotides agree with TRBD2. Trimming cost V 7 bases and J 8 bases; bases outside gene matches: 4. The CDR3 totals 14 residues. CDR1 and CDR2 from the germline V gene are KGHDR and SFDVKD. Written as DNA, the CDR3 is TGTGCCACCAGGGGGACTAGCGGGGTCTATGAGCAGTTCTTC. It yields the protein CATRGTSGVYEQFF.

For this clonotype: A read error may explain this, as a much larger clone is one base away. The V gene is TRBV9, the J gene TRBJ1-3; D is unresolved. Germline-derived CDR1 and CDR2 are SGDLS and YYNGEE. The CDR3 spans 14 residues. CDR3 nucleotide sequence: TGTCCCAGCAGCCCCCGTTACGGCGAGGACACCATATATTTT. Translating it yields CPSSPRYGEDTIYF. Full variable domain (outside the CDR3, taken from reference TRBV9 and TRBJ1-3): DSGVTQTPKHLITATGQRVTLRCSPRSGDLSVYWYQQSLDQGLQFLIQYYNGEERAKGNILERFSAQQFPDLHSELNLSSLELGDSALYFCPSSPRYGEDTIYFGEGSWLTVV.

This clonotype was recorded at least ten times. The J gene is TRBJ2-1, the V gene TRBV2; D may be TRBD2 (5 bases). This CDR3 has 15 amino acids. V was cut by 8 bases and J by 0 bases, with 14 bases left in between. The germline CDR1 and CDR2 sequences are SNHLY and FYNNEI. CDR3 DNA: TGTGCCAGCCGGAAGAGGGATAGCTCCTACAATGAGCAGTTCTTC. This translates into CASRKRDSSYNEQFF.

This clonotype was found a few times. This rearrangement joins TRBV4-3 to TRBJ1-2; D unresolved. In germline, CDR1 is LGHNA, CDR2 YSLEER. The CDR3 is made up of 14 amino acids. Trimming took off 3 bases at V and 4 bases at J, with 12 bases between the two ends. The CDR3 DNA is TGCGCCAGCAGCCAGAACCAGAGCCCCTATGGCTACACCTTC. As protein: CASSQNQSPYGYTF.

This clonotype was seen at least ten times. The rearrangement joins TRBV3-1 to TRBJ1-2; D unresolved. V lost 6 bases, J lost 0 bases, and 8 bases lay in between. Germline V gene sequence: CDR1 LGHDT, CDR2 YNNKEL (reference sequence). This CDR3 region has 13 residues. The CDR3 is CASSPLTNYGYTF. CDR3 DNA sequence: TGTGCCAGCAGTCCACTCACTAACTATGGCTACACCTTC.

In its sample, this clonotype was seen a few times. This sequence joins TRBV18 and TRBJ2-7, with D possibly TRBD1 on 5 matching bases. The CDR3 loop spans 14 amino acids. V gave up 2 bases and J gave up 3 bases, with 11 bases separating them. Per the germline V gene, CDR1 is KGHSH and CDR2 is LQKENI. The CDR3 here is CASSPSQGLYEQYF. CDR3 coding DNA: TGTGCCAGCTCACCAAGTCAGGGCCTCTACGAGCAGTACTTC.

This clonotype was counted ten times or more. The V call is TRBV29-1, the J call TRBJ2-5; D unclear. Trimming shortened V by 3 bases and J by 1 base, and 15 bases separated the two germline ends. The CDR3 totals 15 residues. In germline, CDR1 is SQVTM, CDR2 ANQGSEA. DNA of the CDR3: TGCAGCGTTGAGGTTTTAGGCTTAGGCCAAGAGACCCAGTACTTC. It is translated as CSVEVLGLGQETQYF.

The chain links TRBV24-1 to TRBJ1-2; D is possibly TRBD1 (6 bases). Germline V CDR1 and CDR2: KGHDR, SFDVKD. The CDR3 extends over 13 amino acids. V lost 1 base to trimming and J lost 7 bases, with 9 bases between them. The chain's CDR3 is CATSDFGQSGYTF. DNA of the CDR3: TGTGCCACCAGTGATTTTGGACAGTCTGGCTACACCTTC.

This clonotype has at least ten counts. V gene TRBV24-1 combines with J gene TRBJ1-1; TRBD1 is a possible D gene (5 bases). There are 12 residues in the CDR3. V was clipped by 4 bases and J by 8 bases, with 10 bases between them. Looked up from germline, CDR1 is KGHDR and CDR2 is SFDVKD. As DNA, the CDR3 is TGTGCCACCAGTGAGGGGAACAGGGAAGCTTTCTTT. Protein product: CATSEGNREAFF.